Presented here are 31 T cell receptor beta chains from one specimen sequenced in a study of CD4 T cells in relation to SARS-CoV-2 and coronaviruses. Libraries were prepared by immunoSEQ multiplex PCR; TCRdb keeps only in-frame clonotypes and omits some of them. This sample yields some 35,000 clones, of which approximately 81% are seen a single time; 4.5% to 5% belongs to the top ten. The antigens these receptors bind are not known. Sequencing input: naive CD4+ T cells from PBMCs, cultured in vitro. The subset is: naive CD4+ T cells isolated by negative enrichment. These receptors were collected from an adult with COVID-19.

The V and J genes are TRBV28 and TRBJ2-5; TRBD1 might be the D (5 bases). The germline CDR1 and CDR2 sequences are MDHEN and SYDVKM. This CDR3 comprises 13 residues. The germline V and J ends were trimmed by 4 bases and 0 bases, with 6 bases remaining between them. The CDR3 DNA follows: TGTGCCAGCAGTTGGGGCAACCAAGAGACCCAGTACTTC. Translating gives CASSWGNQETQYF.

The chain joins TRBV4-1 to TRBJ2-2; TRBD2 agrees at 10 bases. The CDR3 covers 15 residues. CDR1 and CDR2 (germline): MGHRA, YSYEKL. V dropped 2 bases and J dropped 5; count of bases not matched to a gene: 2. CDR3 in DNA: TGCGCCAGCAGCCAAATAGCGGGAGGTACCGGGGAGCTGTTTTTT. Protein product: CASSQIAGGTGELFF.

This chain uses TRBV19 with TRBJ2-2, with 7 nucleotides matching TRBD2. Germline lookup yields CDR1 LNHDA and CDR2 SQIVND (reference sequence). The CDR3 is 15 residues long. Trimming took 1 base from V and 9 from J; bases not matched to a gene: 8. CDR3 region: CASSIGQGGFRELFF. The DNA for the CDR3 is TGTGCCAGTAGTATAGGGCAGGGAGGGTTCCGGGAGCTGTTTTTT.

The chain carries TRBV10-3 and TRBJ2-3, with 7 positions matching TRBD2. The CDR3 has 14 residues. Germline assignment: CDR1 ENHRY and CDR2 SYGVKD. The junction had 2 bases not matched to a gene; V was cut back by 3 bases and J by 2 bases. CDR3 DNA sequence: TGTGCCATCAGTGATCGACTAGCCACAGATACGCAGTATTTT. Its translation: CAISDRLATDTQYF.

The V call is TRBV7-2, the J call TRBJ2-7, with TRBD2 as a possible D gene (5 bases). The germline V and J ends were trimmed by 6 bases and 3 bases, with 12 bases remaining between them. In germline, CDR1 is SGHTA, CDR2 FQGNSA. This CDR3 is 13 amino acids long. The chain's CDR3 is CASRKRENYEQYF. The CDR3 nucleotides read TGTGCCAGCAGAAAAAGGGAGAACTACGAGCAGTACTTC.

The CDR3 loop reads CASSPSSGTGELFF. The CDR3 nucleotides read TGTGCCAGCAGCCCCTCTAGCGGGACCGGGGAGCTGTTTTTT. The genes are TRBV7-3 and TRBJ2-2; 8 nucleotides match TRBD2. This CDR3 has 14 amino acids. Germline V lookup: CDR1 SGHTA, CDR2 FQGTGA. The trim removed 5 bases at V and 5 bases at J, leaving 4 bases unmatched.

The V and J genes are TRBV30 and TRBJ2-2; TRBD2 matches 9 bases. CDR1 is GTSNPN and CDR2 is SVGIG in the germline V gene (reference sequence). The CDR3 is made up of 18 amino acids. The V and J ends lost 5 bases and 0 bases, in that order; junction bases with no gene match: 13. The CDR3 here is CAWWDTLAGVPNTGELFF. The CDR3 DNA is TGTGCCTGGTGGGACACACTAGCGGGCGTCCCGAACACCGGGGAGCTGTTTTTT.

The J gene is TRBJ2-3, the V gene TRBV18, with TRBD2 matching 11 bases. Germline CDR1 is KGHSH and CDR2 is LQKENI. CDR3 length equals 15 residues. V lost 3 bases, J lost 9 bases, and 8 bases stayed unmatched. CDR3 sequence (DNA): TGTGCCAGCTCACCGGGACTAGCGGTTATGGGGACGCAGTATTTT. Its translation: CASSPGLAVMGTQYF.

The J gene is TRBJ2-3, the V gene TRBV28; D is ambiguous. CDR1 MDHEN and CDR2 SYDVKM come from the germline V gene. V lost 8 bases, J lost 2 bases, and 5 bases lay in between. This CDR3 is built from 11 residues. For the CDR3, the DNA is TGTGCCAGCGCTACCACAGATACGCAGTATTTT. Encoded protein: CASATTDTQYF.

The CDR3 region has the DNA TGCGCCAGCAGCCAAGCCCGGGGACAGGGCCCCCCCTACAATGAGCAGTTCTTC. Its translation is CASSQARGQGPPYNEQFF. The chain joins TRBV4-1 to TRBJ2-1, with TRBD1 matching over 9 bases. The CDR3 has 18 residues. V shed 1 base, J shed 2 bases, and the junction held 9 bases outside the gene matches. The germline gives CDR1 MGHRA, CDR2 YSYEKL.

This chain uses TRBV5-4 with TRBJ2-1; 9 bases fit TRBD2. CDR3 size: 19 residues. From germline, CDR1 is SGHNT and CDR2 YYREEE (reference sequence). Losses at the gene ends were 3 bases for V and 0 bases for J; bases not matched to a gene: 13. CDR3 in amino acids: CASSSAGGVSSSSYNEQFF. The CDR3 DNA is TGTGCCAGCAGCTCGGCGGGAGGGGTTTCTTCTAGCTCCTACAATGAGCAGTTCTTC.

A few counts support this clone. This chain uses TRBV7-9 with TRBJ2-7; D not certain. Trimming left V 2 bases short and J 3 bases short, with 14 bases between. This CDR3 spans 15 amino acids. Germline assignment: CDR1 SEHNR and CDR2 FQNEAQ (reference sequence). CDR3 sequence: CASSLSRQAYYEQYF. For the CDR3, the DNA is TGTGCCAGCAGCTTATCCCGCCAGGCTTACTACGAGCAGTACTTC. The full variable domain, with the rest looked up from reference TRBV7-9 and TRBJ2-7, is DTGVSQNPRHKITKRGQNVTFRCDPISEHNRLYWYRQTLGQGPEFLTYFQNEAQLEKSRLLSDRFSAERPKGSFSTLEIQRTEQGDSAMYLCASSLSRQAYYEQYFGPGTRLTVT.

V and J are TRBV4-1 and TRBJ2-7, with 9 bases matching TRBD1. Germline lookup yields CDR1 MGHRA and CDR2 YSYEKL. V was clipped by 6 bases and J by 1 base; unmatched bases: 7. The CDR3 extends over 15 amino acids. The CDR3 nucleotides read TGCGCCAGCAGAACGATCGGGACAGGGTCCTACGAGCAGTACTTC. Translating gives CASRTIGTGSYEQYF.

This clone was seen once. This chain uses TRBV5-5 with TRBJ2-2, with 9 bases matching TRBD2. The CDR3 extends over 17 amino acids. The J segment lost 3 bases and the V segment lost 3 bases, leaving 9 bases of the junction unmatched. CDR1 is SGHKS, CDR2 YYEKEE, per germline (reference sequence). In DNA, the CDR3 is TGTGCCAGCAGCTCTTTAGCGGGAGTGGAGCACACCGGGGAGCTGTTTTTT. Amino acid sequence: CASSSLAGVEHTGELFF.

This clone was counted once. This chain joins TRBV11-2 and TRBJ1-6; TRBD1 is a possible D gene (5 bases). The CDR3 covers 16 residues. Germline V gives CDR1 SGHAT, CDR2 FQNNGV. V shed 3 bases and J shed 7 bases, with 16 bases lying between them. CDR3 protein: CASSLGRGQKNSPLHF. The CDR3 bases are TGTGCCAGCAGCTTGGGACGCGGGCAGAAGAATTCACCCCTCCACTTT.

The chain recombines TRBV3-1 (or the pseudogene TRBV3-2) with TRBJ2-1, with D perhaps matching TRBD2 (5 bases). This CDR3 comprises 16 residues. Trimming removed 1 base at V and 3 bases at J, with 13 bases between. CDR1 and CDR2 from the germline V gene are LGHDT and YNNKEL (reference sequence). CDR3 residues: CASSQGTSFGYNEQFF. The CDR3 DNA is TGTGCCAGCAGCCAAGGAACTAGTTTCGGCTACAATGAGCAGTTCTTC.

The chain is built from TRBV24-1 and TRBJ2-1; 8 nucleotides match TRBD2. There are 16 residues in the CDR3. J lost 4 bases, V lost 4 bases, and 8 bases had no gene match. Germline values: CDR1 KGHDR, CDR2 SFDVKD. In DNA form, the CDR3 reads TGTGCCACCAGTGACCGATCAGCGGGAGTTTACAATGAGCAGTTCTTC. It translates to CATSDRSAGVYNEQFF.

The chain has TRBV11-2 and TRBJ2-5; possibly TRBD2 for D (5 bases). The CDR3 contains 13 residues. Germline lookup yields CDR1 SGHAT and CDR2 FQNNGV. The V end was cut by 5 bases, the J end by 5 bases, with 12 bases between. The CDR3 sequence: CASSPISGETQYF. The CDR3 DNA is TGTGCCAGCAGCCCGATCTCGGGGGAGACCCAGTACTTC. The whole variable domain, remainder taken from reference TRBV11-2 and TRBJ2-5, is EAGVAQSPRYKIIEKRQSVAFWCNPISGHATLYWYQQILGQGPKLLIQFQNNGVVDDSQLPKDRFSAERLKGVDSTLKIQPAKLEDSAVYLCASSPISGETQYFGPGTRLLVL.

This sequence joins TRBV10-3 and TRBJ2-7; D not resolved. Germline lookup yields CDR1 ENHRY and CDR2 SYGVKD. Trimming cost V 0 bases and J 6 bases, with 6 bases left between them. The CDR3 consists of 12 residues. CDR3 region: CAISESQREQYF. DNA for the CDR3: TGTGCCATCAGTGAGTCTCAGCGCGAGCAGTACTTC.

The gene calls are TRBV10-3 and TRBJ2-3; D is uncertain. V lost 3 bases to trimming and J lost 0 bases, with 13 bases between them. The germline gives CDR1 ENHRY, CDR2 SYGVKD. The CDR3 has 16 amino acids. DNA for the CDR3: TGTGCCATCAGTGATTTGGGGAAGACTAGCACAGATACGCAGTATTTT. Protein: CAISDLGKTSTDTQYF.

Only one count was recorded for this clone. The chain uses TRBV2 and TRBJ2-3; unclear D gene. CDR1 and CDR2 (germline): SNHLY, FYNNEI. With 3 bases removed from V and 0 bases from J, the gap between germline ends came to 10 bases. This CDR3 region has 15 residues. CDR3 DNA sequence: TGTGCCAGCAGTGATAGGTCAGTTAGCACAGATACGCAGTATTTT. Translated: CASSDRSVSTDTQYF.

The CDR3 DNA follows: TGTGCCATCAGTGAGCCCGGACTAGCGGTATACAATGAGCAGTTCTTC. Translation gives CAISEPGLAVYNEQFF. The rearrangement links TRBV10-3 to TRBJ2-1; 10 bases are a match to TRBD2. Germline CDR1 reads ENHRY; CDR2 reads SYGVKD. V lost 2 bases, J lost 4 bases, and 5 bases stayed unmatched. The CDR3 extends over 16 amino acids.

The V gene is TRBV5-8, the J gene TRBJ1-4; D is perhaps TRBD1 (5 bases). Looked up from germline, CDR1 is SGHTS and CDR2 is YDEGEE. With 6 bases removed from V and 0 bases from J, the gap between germline ends came to 12 bases. CDR3 length equals 15 residues. The CDR3 reads CASTREAPTNEKLFF. CDR3 bases: TGTGCCAGCACCAGGGAGGCGCCAACTAATGAAAAACTGTTTTTT.

The genes are TRBV19 and TRBJ2-3, with 7 bases fitting TRBD2. Germline-derived CDR1 and CDR2 are LNHDA and SQIVND (reference sequence). V was pared by 0 bases and J by 2 bases, with 17 bases of the junction left unmatched. This CDR3 spans 20 amino acids. Here the CDR3 DNA reads TGTGCCAGTAGTATAGATGCCGCCGGACTAGGATTCGAGCCCACAGATACGCAGTATTTT. Protein: CASSIDAAGLGFEPTDTQYF.

The chain uses TRBV7-9 and TRBJ1-4; no firm D call. Germline CDR1 and CDR2: SEHNR and FQNEAQ (reference sequence). V was shortened by 3 bases and J by 2 bases, with 10 bases between the two germline ends. This CDR3 spans 15 amino acids. The DNA for the CDR3 is TGTGCCAGCAGCTTCGGCGTCGGGACTAATGAAAAACTGTTTTTT. Translating gives CASSFGVGTNEKLFF.

The chain carries TRBV19 and TRBJ2-7; 9 bases are shared with TRBD1. This CDR3 spans 14 amino acids. V dropped 7 bases and J dropped 3; count of bases not matched to a gene: 7. Germline V gives CDR1 LNHDA, CDR2 SQIVND (reference sequence). Here the CDR3 DNA reads TGTGCCAGTACCCCGGGACAGGGACGCTACGAGCAGTACTTC. Its protein product is CASTPGQGRYEQYF.

The CDR3 spells CASGDRGHRNTEAFF. DNA for the CDR3: TGTGCCAGCGGGGACAGGGGGCATCGGAACACTGAAGCTTTCTTT. This chain joins TRBV27 and TRBJ1-1; 12 nucleotides align to TRBD1. V was pared by 8 bases and J by 1 base, with 5 bases of the junction left unmatched. The CDR3 has 15 residues. Germline V gene sequence: CDR1 MNHEY, CDR2 SMNVEV (reference sequence).

The chain joins TRBV6-6 to TRBJ2-3; D gene ambiguous. CDR1 and CDR2 from the germline V gene are MNHNY and SVGAGI (reference sequence). The CDR3 extends over 14 amino acids. V was clipped by 0 bases and J by 1 base, with 5 bases between them. CDR3 sequence: CASSYSYGTDTQYF. DNA for the CDR3: TGTGCCAGCAGTTACTCGTATGGCACAGATACGCAGTATTTT.

The chain couples TRBV7-9 to TRBJ2-7; 10 bases map to TRBD2. Germline V gene sequence: CDR1 SEHNR, CDR2 FQNEAQ (reference sequence). V lost 5 bases, J lost 0 bases, and 4 bases stayed unmatched. The CDR3 is made up of 15 amino acids. This chain's CDR3 is CASSPSGSDSYEQYF. The CDR3 DNA is TGTGCCAGCAGCCCTAGCGGGAGCGACTCCTACGAGCAGTACTTC. The whole variable domain, filled in from reference TRBV7-9 and TRBJ2-7, reads DTGVSQNPRHKITKRGQNVTFRCDPISEHNRLYWYRQTLGQGPEFLTYFQNEAQLEKSRLLSDRFSAERPKGSFSTLEIQRTEQGDSAMYLCASSPSGSDSYEQYFGPGTRLTVT.

This clone was seen a handful of times. The genes are TRBV3-1 (or the pseudogene TRBV3-2) and TRBJ2-1; 7 positions agree with TRBD2. CDR1 is LGHDT and CDR2 is YNNKEL in the germline V gene (reference sequence). This CDR3 is built from 17 residues. The ends lost 2 bases at V and 3 bases at J; junction bases unmatched: 10. The CDR3 region has the DNA TGTGCCAGCAGCCAACAGCGGGACTCTACCTTCTACAATGAGCAGTTCTTC. As protein: CASSQQRDSTFYNEQFF.

The rearrangement links TRBV11-2 to TRBJ2-7; TRBD1 matches at 8 bases. Germline V gene lookup returns CDR1 SGHAT and CDR2 FQNNGV. V gave up 6 bases and J gave up 3 bases; unmatched junction bases: 7. The CDR3 is 14 amino acids. The CDR3 here is CASSRQGMNYEQYF. The CDR3 DNA reads TGTGCCAGCAGTAGACAGGGGATGAACTACGAGCAGTACTTC.